This TCR beta chain stems from a study of blood T cell repertoires in COVID-19. On the study more broadly: Collection of acute and convalescent COVID-19 samples took place in the United States, Italy and Spain. The cDNA or gDNA used as material had been derived from T cells, B-cell-depleted T cells, or PBMCs.

Clones were sequenced by immunoSEQ multiplex PCR, and TCRdb holds only the in-frame ones, with some missing. Here the sample spans under 100,000 clones, roughly 80% being singletons. From germline, CDR1 is MDHEN and CDR2 SYDVKM. The CDR3 loop spans 17 amino acids. V lost 4 bases and J 2 bases, leaving 21 bases between the germline ends. The sequenced sample consisted of peripheral blood. This sequence was found in an elderly man with active or convalescent COVID-19. V and J are TRBV28 and TRBJ2-7, with D perhaps TRBD2 (5 bases). CDR3 DNA sequence: TGTGCCAGCAGTTCGACCGCCGGACTTCTGTCAACCTACGAGCAGTACTTC. Amino acids: CASSSTAGLLSTYEQYF.